Listed below are T cell receptor beta chains from one sample, sequenced in a study of blood T cell repertoires in COVID-19. The method was immunoSEQ multiplex PCR; TCRdb's version includes in-frame clones alone and lacks a portion of them. The sample yields around 180,000 clones, around three quarters seen once. Input material: PBMCs or T cells enriched from blood (not recorded which). These TCRs come from a woman aged 45-59 years with acute COVID-19. CDR3s include the opening cysteine and the closing phenylalanine or tryptophan. Fields, in order: V gene, D gene, J gene, clone size, CDR3 protein, CDR3 DNA. D genes are given only for firm matches. Not every row has a clone size; where given, it reads once, few, many or a size class.

v_gene: TRBV27; d_gene: .; j_gene: TRBJ1-5; abundance: .; CDR3aa: CASSSLGGGRGNQPQHF; CDR3nt: TGTGCCAGCAGTTCGCTAGGGGGGGGGCGCGGCAATCAGCCCCAGCATTTT
v_gene: TRBV3-1/TRBV3-2; d_gene: TRBD2; j_gene: TRBJ2-1; abundance: once; CDR3aa: CASNLRLAGDNEQFF; CDR3nt: TGTGCCAGCAACCTCCGACTAGCGGGGGACAATGAGCAGTTCTTC
v_gene: TRBV18; d_gene: .; j_gene: TRBJ1-1; abundance: .; CDR3aa: CASSLDMNTEAFF; CDR3nt: TGTGCCAGCTCACTGGACATGAACACTGAAGCTTTCTTT
v_gene: TRBV11-2; d_gene: TRBD2; j_gene: TRBJ2-2; abundance: .; CDR3aa: CASSSSAGGTGELFF; CDR3nt: TGTGCCAGCAGCTCGTCGGCGGGGGGGACCGGGGAGCTGTTTTTT
v_gene: TRBV3-1/TRBV3-2; d_gene: .; j_gene: TRBJ1-1; abundance: .; CDR3aa: CASSQQGRGAFF; CDR3nt: TGTGCCAGCAGCCAACAAGGCAGGGGAGCTTTCTTT
v_gene: TRBV5-1; d_gene: .; j_gene: TRBJ1-6; abundance: .; CDR3aa: CASSLEQGGYSPLHF; CDR3nt: TGCGCCAGCAGCTTGGAGCAGGGTGGGTATTCACCCCTCCACTTT
v_gene: TRBV5-1; d_gene: TRBD2; j_gene: TRBJ2-3; abundance: few; CDR3aa: CASSLGLAGASTDTQYF; CDR3nt: TGCGCCAGCAGCTTGGGACTAGCGGGTGCTAGCACAGATACGCAGTATTTT
v_gene: TRBV9; d_gene: TRBD2; j_gene: TRBJ2-3; abundance: .; CDR3aa: CASSVRLAADTQYF; CDR3nt: TGTGCCAGCAGCGTACGACTAGCGGCAGATACGCAGTATTTT
v_gene: TRBV6-1; d_gene: TRBD2; j_gene: TRBJ2-1; abundance: .; CDR3aa: CASSEKRGEYNEQFF; CDR3nt: TGTGCCAGCAGTGAAAAGCGGGGGGAGTACAATGAGCAGTTCTTC
v_gene: TRBV30; d_gene: .; j_gene: TRBJ2-2; abundance: .; CDR3aa: CAWTRRGGSTGELFF; CDR3nt: TGTGCCTGGACCCGGAGGGGGGGGTCAACCGGGGAGCTGTTTTTT
v_gene: TRBV29-1; d_gene: .; j_gene: TRBJ2-5; abundance: .; CDR3aa: CSVSREETQYF; CDR3nt: TGCAGCGTTTCCAGGGAAGAGACCCAGTACTTC
v_gene: TRBV5-1; d_gene: .; j_gene: TRBJ1-2; abundance: few; CDR3aa: CASSLGGTNYGYTF; CDR3nt: TGCGCCAGCAGCTTGGGTGGCACTAACTATGGCTACACCTTC
v_gene: TRBV12-3/TRBV12-4; d_gene: .; j_gene: TRBJ1-6; abundance: few; CDR3aa: CASSPLLNSPLHF; CDR3nt: TGTGCCAGCAGCCCCCTCCTAAATTCACCCCTCCACTTT
v_gene: TRBV5-1; d_gene: .; j_gene: TRBJ1-1; abundance: .; CDR3aa: CASSLNTLSTEAFF; CDR3nt: TGCGCCAGCAGCTTAAACACATTAAGCACTGAAGCTTTCTTT
v_gene: TRBV7-8; d_gene: .; j_gene: TRBJ1-2; abundance: .; CDR3aa: CASSLAYGYTF; CDR3nt: TGTGCCAGCAGCTTAGCCTACGGCTACACCTTC
v_gene: TRBV5-1; d_gene: .; j_gene: TRBJ2-2; abundance: .; CDR3aa: CASSLTGLNTGELFF; CDR3nt: TGCGCCAGCAGCTTGACGGGACTGAACACCGGGGAGCTGTTTTTT
v_gene: TRBV30; d_gene: .; j_gene: TRBJ1-5; abundance: .; CDR3aa: CAWSSGGDQPQHF; CDR3nt: TGTGCCTGGAGTTCGGGGGGGGATCAGCCCCAGCATTTT
v_gene: TRBV7-8; d_gene: TRBD2; j_gene: TRBJ2-2; abundance: few; CDR3aa: CASIRSSGGAGELFF; CDR3nt: TGTGCCAGCATTCGAAGTAGCGGGGGGGCAGGGGAGCTGTTTTTT
v_gene: TRBV27; d_gene: TRBD2; j_gene: TRBJ2-3; abundance: .; CDR3aa: CASSFFSGGKKDTQYF; CDR3nt: TGTGCCAGCAGTTTCTTTAGCGGGGGGAAAAAAGATACGCAGTATTTT
v_gene: TRBV6-5; d_gene: .; j_gene: TRBJ1-1; abundance: few; CDR3aa: CASSYTLPRGTEAFF; CDR3nt: TGTGCCAGCAGTTACACCCTCCCCAGGGGCACTGAAGCTTTCTTT
v_gene: TRBV19; d_gene: TRBD1; j_gene: TRBJ2-3; abundance: .; CDR3aa: CASSILDRITDTQYF; CDR3nt: TGTGCCAGTAGTATCTTGGACAGGATCACAGATACGCAGTATTTT
v_gene: TRBV12-3/TRBV12-4; d_gene: .; j_gene: TRBJ1-5; abundance: .; CDR3aa: CASSDSNQPQHF; CDR3nt: TGTGCCAGCTCTGACAGTAATCAGCCCCAGCATTTT
v_gene: TRBV19; d_gene: .; j_gene: TRBJ1-1; abundance: .; CDR3aa: CASSITDRNTEAFF; CDR3nt: TGTGCCAGTAGTATTACGGACAGAAACACTGAAGCTTTCTTT
v_gene: TRBV3-1/TRBV3-2; d_gene: TRBD1; j_gene: TRBJ2-4; abundance: .; CDR3aa: CASSQRGQRLAKNIQYF; CDR3nt: TGTGCCAGCAGCCAGAGGGGACAGAGACTAGCCAAAAACATTCAGTACTTC
v_gene: TRBV5-8; d_gene: .; j_gene: TRBJ2-3; abundance: .; CDR3aa: CASSLYMDTQYF; CDR3nt: TGTGCCAGCAGCTTATACATGGATACGCAGTATTTT
v_gene: TRBV24-1; d_gene: TRBD1; j_gene: TRBJ1-2; abundance: .; CDR3aa: CATNTGAFDGYTF; CDR3nt: TGTGCCACCAATACAGGGGCGTTCGATGGCTACACCTTC
v_gene: TRBV7-2; d_gene: TRBD1; j_gene: TRBJ1-5; abundance: .; CDR3aa: CASSQGQGLSQPQHF; CDR3nt: TGTGCCAGCAGCCAAGGACAGGGGTTAAGTCAGCCCCAGCATTTT
v_gene: TRBV18; d_gene: .; j_gene: TRBJ2-1; abundance: .; CDR3aa: CASSPYGGEQFF; CDR3nt: TGTGCCAGCTCACCATACGGGGGTGAGCAGTTCTTC
v_gene: TRBV28; d_gene: .; j_gene: TRBJ1-1; abundance: .; CDR3aa: CASRMTVNTEAFF; CDR3nt: TGTGCCAGCAGAATGACAGTGAACACTGAAGCTTTCTTT
v_gene: TRBV27; d_gene: .; j_gene: TRBJ1-1; abundance: .; CDR3aa: CASSLTDMNTEAFF; CDR3nt: TGTGCCAGCAGCTTGACAGACATGAACACTGAAGCTTTCTTT
v_gene: TRBV5-1; d_gene: .; j_gene: TRBJ1-2; abundance: few; CDR3aa: CASSHGTRTENGYTF; CDR3nt: TGCGCCAGCAGCCACGGGACACGGACCGAGAATGGCTACACCTTC
v_gene: TRBV5-6; d_gene: TRBD2; j_gene: TRBJ2-5; abundance: .; CDR3aa: CASSYTPSGDSQETQYF; CDR3nt: TGTGCCAGCAGCTACACCCCCAGCGGGGATTCCCAAGAGACCCAGTACTTC
v_gene: TRBV5-1; d_gene: .; j_gene: TRBJ1-1; abundance: .; CDR3aa: CASSSVEAFF; CDR3nt: TGCGCCAGCAGCTCTGTTGAGGCTTTCTTT
v_gene: TRBV28; d_gene: TRBD1; j_gene: TRBJ1-2; abundance: .; CDR3aa: CASSPRTGVGYGYTF; CDR3nt: TGTGCCAGCAGCCCAAGGACAGGGGTGGGCTATGGCTACACCTTC
v_gene: TRBV29-1; d_gene: .; j_gene: TRBJ2-5; abundance: .; CDR3aa: CSVGGGQETQYF; CDR3nt: TGCAGCGTTGGGGGCGGTCAAGAGACCCAGTACTTC
v_gene: TRBV7-6; d_gene: TRBD1; j_gene: TRBJ2-3; abundance: .; CDR3aa: CASSLGTGATDTQYF; CDR3nt: TGTGCCAGCAGCTTGGGGACAGGGGCCACAGATACGCAGTATTTT
v_gene: TRBV20-1; d_gene: .; j_gene: TRBJ2-1; abundance: .; CDR3aa: CSAAQGNEQFF; CDR3nt: TGCAGTGCTGCCCAGGGCAATGAGCAGTTCTTC
v_gene: TRBV28; d_gene: .; j_gene: TRBJ1-2; abundance: once; CDR3aa: CASSEGRAGYTF; CDR3nt: TGTGCCAGCAGCGAAGGGAGAGCTGGCTACACCTTC
v_gene: TRBV28; d_gene: .; j_gene: TRBJ2-3; abundance: .; CDR3aa: CASSPGLPTDTQYF; CDR3nt: TGTGCCAGCAGCCCGGGACTCCCAACAGATACGCAGTATTTT
v_gene: TRBV28; d_gene: .; j_gene: TRBJ1-3; abundance: .; CDR3aa: CASSLDRGNRGNTIYF; CDR3nt: TGTGCCAGCAGTTTGGATAGGGGCAATCGTGGAAACACCATATATTTT
v_gene: TRBV2; d_gene: TRBD1; j_gene: TRBJ1-5; abundance: .; CDR3aa: CASSETGVNQPQHF; CDR3nt: TGTGCCAGCAGCGAGACAGGGGTGAATCAGCCCCAGCATTTT
v_gene: TRBV7-2; d_gene: TRBD1; j_gene: TRBJ1-1; abundance: .; CDR3aa: CASSLLAGQGRGSAFF; CDR3nt: TGTGCCAGCAGCCTATTGGCTGGACAGGGCCGAGGAAGTGCTTTCTTT
v_gene: TRBV7-8; d_gene: TRBD1; j_gene: TRBJ1-4; abundance: .; CDR3aa: CASSRDRGQEKLFF; CDR3nt: TGTGCCAGCAGCCGGGACAGGGGGCAGGAAAAACTGTTTTTT
v_gene: TRBV7-6; d_gene: TRBD2; j_gene: TRBJ2-1; abundance: few; CDR3aa: CATASGGYNEQFF; CDR3nt: TGTGCCACCGCTAGCGGGGGATACAATGAGCAGTTCTTC
v_gene: TRBV4-1; d_gene: TRBD1; j_gene: TRBJ2-2; abundance: .; CDR3aa: CASSQPGQRNTGELFF; CDR3nt: TGCGCCAGCAGCCAACCGGGACAGCGAAACACCGGGGAGCTGTTTTTT